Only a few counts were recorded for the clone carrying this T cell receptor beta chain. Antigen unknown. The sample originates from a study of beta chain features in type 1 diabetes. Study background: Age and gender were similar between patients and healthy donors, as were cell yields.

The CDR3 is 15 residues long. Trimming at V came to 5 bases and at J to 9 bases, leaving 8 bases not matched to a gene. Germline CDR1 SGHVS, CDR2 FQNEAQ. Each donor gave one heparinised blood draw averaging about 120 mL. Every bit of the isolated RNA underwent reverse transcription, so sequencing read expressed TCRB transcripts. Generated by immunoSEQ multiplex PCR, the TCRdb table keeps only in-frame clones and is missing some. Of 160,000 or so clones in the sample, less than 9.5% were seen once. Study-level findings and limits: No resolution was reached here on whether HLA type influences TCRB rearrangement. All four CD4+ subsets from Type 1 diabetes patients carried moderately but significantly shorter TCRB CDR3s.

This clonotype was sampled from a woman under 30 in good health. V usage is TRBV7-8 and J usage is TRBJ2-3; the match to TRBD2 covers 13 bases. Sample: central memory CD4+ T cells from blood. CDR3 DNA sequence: TGTGCCAGCAGCAGTACTAGCGGGAGGGCCCAAACGCAGTATTTT. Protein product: CASSSTSGRAQTQYF. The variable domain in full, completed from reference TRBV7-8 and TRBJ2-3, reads GAGVSQSPRYKVAKRGQDVALRCDPISGHVSLFWYQQALGQGPEFLTYFQNEAQLDKSGLPSDRFFAERPEGSVSTLKIQRTQQEDSAVYLCASSSTSGRAQTQYFGPGTRLTVL.